The sequence of this T cell receptor (beta chain) was determined in a study of cytomegalovirus exposure and HLA in healthy donors. There are many counts of this clone. Its antigen is undetermined. Overall study findings and caveats: With DRB1 most and HLA-C fewest, TCR association rates differed between HLA loci in a later analysis.

Between the trimmed V and J ends, which lost 0 bases and 7 bases, there was a span of 8 bases. The length of the CDR3 is 13 residues. The PCR made use of 60 Vbeta and 13 Jbeta primers. Here immunoSEQ multiplex PCR was the method, and the copy in TCRdb shows in-frame clones only, minus some. The sample lists around 94,000 clones, about four fifths seen once, with about a tenth in the top ten. What was sequenced was PBMCs. This clonotype originated in a human donor in good health. V usage is TRBV5-3 and J usage is TRBJ1-5, with TRBD1 as a possible D gene (6 bases). TRBV5-3 is assigned to the ORF class and has an uncertain function. The CDR3 bases are TGTGCCAGAAGCTTGGGGGGGGGCCAGCCCCAGCATTTT. Translated: CARSLGGGQPQHF.